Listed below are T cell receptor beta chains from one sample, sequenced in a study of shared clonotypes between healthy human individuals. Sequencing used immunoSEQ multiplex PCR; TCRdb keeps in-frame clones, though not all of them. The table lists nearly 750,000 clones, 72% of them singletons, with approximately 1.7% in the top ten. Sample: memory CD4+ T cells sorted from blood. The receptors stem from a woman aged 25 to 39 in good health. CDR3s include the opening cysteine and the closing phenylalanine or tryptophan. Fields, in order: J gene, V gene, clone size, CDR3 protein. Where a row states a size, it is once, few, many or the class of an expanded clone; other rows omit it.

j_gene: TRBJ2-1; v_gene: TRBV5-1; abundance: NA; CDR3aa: CASSYTSGSINEQFF
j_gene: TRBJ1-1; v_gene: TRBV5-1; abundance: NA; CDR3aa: CASSLKTGRSGEAFF
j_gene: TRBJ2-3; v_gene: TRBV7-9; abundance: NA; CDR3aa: CASSLGLAGDTDTQYF
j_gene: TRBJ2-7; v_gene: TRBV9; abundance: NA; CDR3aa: CASSPSTSSYEQYF
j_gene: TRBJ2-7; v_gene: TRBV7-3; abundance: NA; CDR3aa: CASSLTGQTGEQYF
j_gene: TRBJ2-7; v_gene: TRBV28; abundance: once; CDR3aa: CASSSPGQRSSYEQYF
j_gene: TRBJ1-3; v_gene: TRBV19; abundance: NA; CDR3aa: CASSSDRERGGTIYF
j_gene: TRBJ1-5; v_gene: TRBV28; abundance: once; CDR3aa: CASSYPGPGRGQPQHF
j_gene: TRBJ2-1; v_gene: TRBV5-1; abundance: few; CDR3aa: CASSLRGFQASGINEQFF
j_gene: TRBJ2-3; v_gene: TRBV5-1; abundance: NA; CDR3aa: CASSLRAGETDTQYF
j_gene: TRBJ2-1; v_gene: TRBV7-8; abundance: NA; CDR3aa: CASSSGTDAPQFF
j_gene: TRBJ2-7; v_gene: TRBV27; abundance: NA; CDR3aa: CASRTSSPYEQYF
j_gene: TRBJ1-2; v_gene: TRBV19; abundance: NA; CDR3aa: CASSSQGAGGYTF
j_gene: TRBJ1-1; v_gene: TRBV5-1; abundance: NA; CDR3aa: CASSLGDLEAFF
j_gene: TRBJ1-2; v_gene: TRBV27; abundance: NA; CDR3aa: CASSLYQEPNYGYTF
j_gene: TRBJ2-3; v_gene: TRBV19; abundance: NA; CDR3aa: CASSIGLAGEYTQYF
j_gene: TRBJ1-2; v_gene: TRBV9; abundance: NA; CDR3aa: CASSAETDFNYGYTF
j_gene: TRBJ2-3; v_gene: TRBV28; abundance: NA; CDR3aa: CASRSTDTQYF
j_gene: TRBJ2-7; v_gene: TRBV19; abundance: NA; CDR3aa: CASSIEGGAPYEQYF
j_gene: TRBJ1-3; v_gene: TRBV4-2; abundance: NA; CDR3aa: CASSQPRDTSGNTIYF
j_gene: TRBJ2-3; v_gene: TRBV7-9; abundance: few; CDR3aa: CASSLGPRTSTDTQYF
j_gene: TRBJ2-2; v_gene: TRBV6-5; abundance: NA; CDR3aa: CASSFEREVGTGELFF
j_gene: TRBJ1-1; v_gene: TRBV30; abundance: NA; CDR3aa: CAWSASRTGYTEAFF
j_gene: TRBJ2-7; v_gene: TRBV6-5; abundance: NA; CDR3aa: CASSYGGSNFEQYF
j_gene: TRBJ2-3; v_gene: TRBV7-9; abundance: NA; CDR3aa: CASSFGGTDTQYF
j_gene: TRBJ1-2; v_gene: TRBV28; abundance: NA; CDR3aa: CASRPHRANYGYTF
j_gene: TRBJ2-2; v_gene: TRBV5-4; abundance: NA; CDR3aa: CASSLEGAATGELFF
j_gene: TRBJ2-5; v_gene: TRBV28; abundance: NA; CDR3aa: CASGISTLGQETQYF
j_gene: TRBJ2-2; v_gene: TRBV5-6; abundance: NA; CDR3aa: CASSFSAQGEIGELFF
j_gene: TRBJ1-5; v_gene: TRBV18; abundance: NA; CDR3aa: CASSPYRDEQPQHF
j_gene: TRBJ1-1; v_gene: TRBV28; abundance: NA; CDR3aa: CASSHPNTEAFF
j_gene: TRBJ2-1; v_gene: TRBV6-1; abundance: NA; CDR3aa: CASKPGLPFGEQFF
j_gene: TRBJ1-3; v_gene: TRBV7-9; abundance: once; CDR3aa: CASSLDTGNTIYF
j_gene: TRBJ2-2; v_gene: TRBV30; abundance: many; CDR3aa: CAWSENTGELFF
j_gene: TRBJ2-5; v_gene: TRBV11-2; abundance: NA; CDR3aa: CASSLMVFQETQYF
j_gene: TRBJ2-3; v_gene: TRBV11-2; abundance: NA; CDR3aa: CASSLEVAIDTQYF
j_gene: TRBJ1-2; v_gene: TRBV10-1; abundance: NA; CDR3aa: CASSPGQGNYGYTF
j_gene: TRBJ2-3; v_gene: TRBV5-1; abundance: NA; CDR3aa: CASSLVLAGADTQYF
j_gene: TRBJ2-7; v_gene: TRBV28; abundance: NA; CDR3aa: CASNRDDHEQYF
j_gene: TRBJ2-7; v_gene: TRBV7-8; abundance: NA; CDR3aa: CASSLRLIDYEQYF
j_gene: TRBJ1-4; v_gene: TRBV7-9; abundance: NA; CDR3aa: CASSPRTDFEKLFF
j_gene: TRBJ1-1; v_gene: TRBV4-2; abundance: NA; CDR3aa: CASSQDGAGTEAFF
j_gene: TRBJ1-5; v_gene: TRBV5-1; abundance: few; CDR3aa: CASSLHQRTGGDQPQHF
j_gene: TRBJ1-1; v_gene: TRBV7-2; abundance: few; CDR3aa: CASSLLYSGQSLEYTEAFF
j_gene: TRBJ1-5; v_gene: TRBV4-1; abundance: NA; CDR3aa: CASSQGTISNQPQHF
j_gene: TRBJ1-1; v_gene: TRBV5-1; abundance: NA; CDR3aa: CASSLVQGDTEAFF
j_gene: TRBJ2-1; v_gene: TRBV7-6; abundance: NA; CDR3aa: CASSLEGGLLTYREQFF
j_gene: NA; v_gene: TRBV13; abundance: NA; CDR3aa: CASSLKQGVAGRHEQYF
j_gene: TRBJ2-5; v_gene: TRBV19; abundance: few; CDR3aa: CASSSPAEYQETQYF
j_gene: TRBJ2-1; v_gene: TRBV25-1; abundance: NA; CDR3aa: CASSSKRGAYNEQFF
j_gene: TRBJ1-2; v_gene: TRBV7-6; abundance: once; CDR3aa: CASSPTTVDNYGYTF
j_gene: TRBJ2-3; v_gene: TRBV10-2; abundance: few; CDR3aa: CASSEPHGASTDTQYF